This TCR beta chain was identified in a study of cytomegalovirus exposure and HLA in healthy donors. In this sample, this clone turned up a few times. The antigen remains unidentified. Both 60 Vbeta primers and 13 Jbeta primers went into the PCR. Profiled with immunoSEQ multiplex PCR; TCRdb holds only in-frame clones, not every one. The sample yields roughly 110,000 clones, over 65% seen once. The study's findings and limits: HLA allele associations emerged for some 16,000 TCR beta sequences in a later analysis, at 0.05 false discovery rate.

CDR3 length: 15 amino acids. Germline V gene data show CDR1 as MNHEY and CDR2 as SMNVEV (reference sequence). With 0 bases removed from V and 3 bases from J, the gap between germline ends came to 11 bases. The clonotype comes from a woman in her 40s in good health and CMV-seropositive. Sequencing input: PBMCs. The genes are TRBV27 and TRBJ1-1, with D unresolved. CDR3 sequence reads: CASSLSSGSHTEAFF. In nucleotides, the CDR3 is TGTGCCAGCAGTTTATCCTCGGGATCGCACACTGAAGCTTTCTTT.